These 8 T cell receptor beta chains were sequenced from one sample in a study of CD8 T cells in ankylosing spondylitis. MiXCR was run by TCRdb on the 5' RACE reads, yielding one entry per CDR3 protein. The table has some 200,000 distinct CDR3 sequences, 13% seen once; the top ten hold more than 15%. Sequences were obtained from blood, either unsorted or a sorted T cell fraction (not recorded which). These receptors were obtained from a male donor with ankylosing spondylitis or in good health (not recorded which).

This clonotype was counted at least ten times. The rearrangement links TRBV5-1 to TRBJ2-7, with 10 bases matching TRBD2. Trimming took 2 bases from V and 3 from J; bases not matched to a gene: 8. Germline CDR1 SGHRS, CDR2 YFSETQ. The CDR3 has 16 residues. In DNA, the CDR3 is TGCGCCAGCAGCTTTAATAGCGGGAGGTTCCACTACGAGCAGTACTTC. Its protein is CASSFNSGRFHYEQYF. Full variable domain (rest looked up from reference TRBV5-1 and TRBJ2-7): KAGVTQTPRYLIKTRGQQVTLSCSPISGHRSVSWYQQTPGQGLQFLFEYFSETQRNKGNFPGRFSGRQFSNSRSEMNVSTLELGDSALYLCASSFNSGRFHYEQYFGPGTRLTVT.

The genes are TRBV2 and TRBJ2-1, with a weak D call TRBD2 (6 bases). V lost 2 bases and J lost 0, with 14 bases in between. Germline loops: CDR1 SNHLY, CDR2 FYNNEI. This CDR3 has 17 residues. CDR3 DNA sequence: TGTGCCAGCAGTGAACCCCTTAACGGGGGCTCCTACAATGAGCAGTTCTTC. This encodes CASSEPLNGGSYNEQFF.

J is TRBJ2-4 and V is TRBV19, with 11 bases lining up with TRBD2. The V segment lost 11 bases and the J segment 0 bases; nucleotides outside the gene matches: 12. Germline values: CDR1 LNHDA, CDR2 SQIVND (reference sequence). The CDR3 consists of 17 residues. CDR3 in amino acids: CASLLAGDEEAKNIQYF. In DNA form, the CDR3 reads TGTGCCTCCCTACTAGCGGGAGATGAGGAAGCCAAAAACATTCAGTACTTC.

The V gene is TRBV6-4, the J gene TRBJ2-5, with 8 bases fitting TRBD1. Germline V gene lookup returns CDR1 MRHNA and CDR2 SNTAGT. V gave up 5 bases and J gave up 2 bases; unmatched junction bases: 10. The CDR3 has 16 amino acids. The CDR3 region is CASSPPDRVEQETQYF. DNA of the CDR3: TGTGCCAGCAGTCCACCGGACAGGGTAGAGCAAGAGACCCAGTACTTC.

The chain couples TRBV27 to TRBJ2-1; possible D gene TRBD2, 7 bases. With 8 bases removed from V and 0 bases from J, the gap between germline ends came to 11 bases. The CDR3 has 14 residues. CDR1 is MNHEY, CDR2 SMNVEV, per germline (reference sequence). This chain's CDR3 is CASGGGPSYNEQFF. Written as DNA, the CDR3 is TGTGCCAGCGGGGGGGGCCCCTCCTACAATGAGCAGTTCTTC.

The chain uses TRBV21-1 and TRBJ2-3; TRBD2, as called in the table, went unchecked against the DNA. TRBV21-1 is termed a pseudogene. The CDR3 length is 20 residues. The CDR3 loop is CASSQQGGLAGGLSTDTQYF. CDR3 nucleotides: TGTGCCAGCAGCCAACAAGGGGGACTAGCGGGGGGCCTTAGCACAGATACGCAGTATTTT.

This clonotype was seen a few times. This sequence joins TRBV5-1 and TRBJ2-1, with 7 bases identical to TRBD2. The CDR3 is made up of 17 amino acids. Losses at the gene ends were 2 bases for V and 0 bases for J; bases not matched to a gene: 8. Germline CDR1 is SGHRS and CDR2 is YFSETQ. The chain's CDR3 is CASSFAQRDYSYNEQFF. CDR3 DNA sequence: TGCGCCAGCAGCTTTGCCCAGCGGGACTACTCCTACAATGAGCAGTTCTTC. Full variable domain (rest looked up from reference TRBV5-1 and TRBJ2-1): KAGVTQTPRYLIKTRGQQVTLSCSPISGHRSVSWYQQTPGQGLQFLFEYFSETQRNKGNFPGRFSGRQFSNSRSEMNVSTLELGDSALYLCASSFAQRDYSYNEQFFGPGTRLTVL.

This clonotype was counted ten times or more. The gene calls are TRBV7-8 and TRBJ2-3, with TRBD2 matching 11 bases. V was clipped by 5 bases and J by 2 bases; unmatched bases: 3. CDR1 and CDR2 (germline): SGHVS, FQNEAQ. This CDR3 has 15 residues. In nucleotides, the CDR3 is TGTGCCAGCAGCGAACTAGCGGGGGCCACAGATACGCAGTATTTT. Residues: CASSELAGATDTQYF.